A selection of T cell receptor beta chains follows, all from one sample in a study of shared clonotypes between healthy human individuals. Measured with immunoSEQ multiplex PCR; TCRdb has only the in-frame clones, and not every one. Of around 2,000,000 clones in the sample, 85% to 95% were seen once. Sequencing used naive CD8+ T cells from PBMCs. The source of these receptors is a man aged 18 to 35 in good health. Some clones in this sample may be carry-over from other donors' samples. CDR3s leave out the opening cysteine and the closing phenylalanine or tryptophan. Fields, in order: V gene, CDR3 protein.

v_gene: TRBV5-6; CDR3aa: ASSLYGEGTDTQY
v_gene: TRBV28; CDR3aa: ASSSIGQSSYNEQF
v_gene: TRBV4-1; CDR3aa: ASSPDRVPTYEQY
v_gene: TRBV10-3; CDR3aa: AISEGSGQPQH
v_gene: TRBV7-8; CDR3aa: ASSSLFSDTQY
v_gene: TRBV7-3; CDR3aa: ASSLDGRGLYEQY
v_gene: TRBV11-2; CDR3aa: ASSLYVRVQTDTQY
v_gene: TRBV11-2; CDR3aa: ASSQAGLSYEQY
v_gene: TRBV5-1; CDR3aa: ASSHLAGTYSGANVLT
v_gene: TRBV7-9; CDR3aa: ASSPETSGGSSYEQY
v_gene: TRBV7-8; CDR3aa: ASSLGGLGAITGELF
v_gene: TRBV5-1; CDR3aa: ASSQVGGLKEKLF
v_gene: TRBV27; CDR3aa: ASSDGLRTDTQY
v_gene: TRBV28; CDR3aa: ASRDPGRPASGNQPQH
v_gene: TRBV6-6; CDR3aa: ASSYTGTSGQGTQY
v_gene: TRBV27; CDR3aa: ASSLYRGNEQF